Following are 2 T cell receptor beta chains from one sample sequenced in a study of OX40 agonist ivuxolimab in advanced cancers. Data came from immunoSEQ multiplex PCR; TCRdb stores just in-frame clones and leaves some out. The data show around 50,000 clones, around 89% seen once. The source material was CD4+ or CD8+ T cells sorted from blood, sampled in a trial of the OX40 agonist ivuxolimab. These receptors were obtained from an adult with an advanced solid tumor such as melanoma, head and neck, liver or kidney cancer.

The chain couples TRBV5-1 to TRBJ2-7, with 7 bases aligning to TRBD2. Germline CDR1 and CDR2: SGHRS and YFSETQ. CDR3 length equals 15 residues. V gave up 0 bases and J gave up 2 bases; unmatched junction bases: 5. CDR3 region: CASSLDLADTYEQYF. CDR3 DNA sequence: TGCGCCAGCAGCTTGGACCTAGCGGATACCTACGAGCAGTACTTC.

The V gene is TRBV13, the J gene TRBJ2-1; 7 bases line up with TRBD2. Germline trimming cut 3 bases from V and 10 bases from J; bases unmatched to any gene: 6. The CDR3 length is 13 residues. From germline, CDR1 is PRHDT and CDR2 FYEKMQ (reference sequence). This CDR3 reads CASSFLPSGEQFF. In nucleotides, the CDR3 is TGTGCCAGCAGCTTCCTACCTAGCGGCGAGCAGTTCTTC.